The 4 T cell receptor beta chains given below trace back to one sample, sequenced in a study of T cells after posttransplantation cyclophosphamide. TCRdb keeps only in-frame clones here, not all; method: immunoSEQ multiplex PCR. Seen here are 45,000 to 60,000 clones, roughly 92% observed once, and the top ten hold approximately 3.1%. The sample taken for sequencing was PBMCs. The origin of the receptors is a woman aged 50 to 65 in good health and a related stem cell transplant donor.

The chain has TRBV28 and TRBJ2-5; 9 nucleotides agree with TRBD1. Trimming removed 4 bases from V and 6 bases from J; junction bases left unmatched: 6. The CDR3 runs to 14 residues. Germline assignment: CDR1 MDHEN and CDR2 SYDVKM. Written as DNA, the CDR3 is TGTGCCAGCAGTTCTCCGGGACAGGGTCAGACCCAGTACTTC. It is translated as CASSSPGQGQTQYF.

The rearrangement joins TRBV28 to TRBJ1-4; 9 positions agree with TRBD1. CDR3 length: 15 amino acids. J was trimmed by 8 bases and V by 6 bases; bases with no gene match: 10. Germline V gene sequence: CDR1 MDHEN, CDR2 SYDVKM. DNA of the CDR3: TGTGCCAGCAGGGTGCCGGGACAGGGCGAGGAAAAACTGTTTTTT. This gives the protein CASRVPGQGEEKLFF.

The chain couples TRBV5-6 to TRBJ2-5; 10 nucleotides line up with TRBD2. Germline lookup yields CDR1 SGHDT and CDR2 YYEEEE. The CDR3 totals 15 residues. J lost 1 base, V lost 0 bases, and 0 bases had no gene match. The CDR3 region is CASSLASGGQETQYF. The CDR3 DNA follows: TGTGCCAGCAGCTTGGCTAGCGGGGGCCAAGAGACCCAGTACTTC.

V and J are TRBV18 and TRBJ2-1, with a weak D call TRBD2 (6 bases). V lost 3 bases and J lost 0, with 9 bases in between. The CDR3 contains 15 residues. Germline V gene lookup returns CDR1 KGHSH and CDR2 LQKENI. CDR3 loop: CASSPGGSSYNEQFF. The CDR3 DNA reads TGTGCCAGCTCACCTGGGGGGAGCTCCTACAATGAGCAGTTCTTC.